Listed below are T cell receptor beta chains from one sample, sequenced in a study of blood T cell repertoires in COVID-19. TCRdb's table, derived via immunoSEQ multiplex PCR, lists solely in-frame clones and lacks some. The sample yields 300,000 to 400,000 clones, around 91% seen once. What was sequenced was peripheral blood. These receptors were taken from a woman between 18 and 29 years old who had recovered from COVID-19. CDR3s include the opening cysteine and the closing phenylalanine or tryptophan. The D gene is left open where the match is weak.

TRBV4-3 | TRBD1 | CASSTGQGFETQYF
TRBV15 | TRBD1 | CATSRDLAGGGTEAFF
TRBV5-6 | TRBD2 | CASSRRASGSYNEQFF
TRBV5-1 | . | CASSLARVGDMNTEAFF
TRBV7-2 | . | CASSLREYQLGAGITEAFF
TRBV6-5 | . | CASPAGGTEAFF
TRBV7-9 | . | CASSLGEEFNSPLHF
TRBV5-5 | . | CASSLDARSYRLTDTQYF
TRBV7-9 | . | CASSLAGALDTDTQYF
TRBV2 | . | CASSEESESYNEQFF
TRBV14 | . | CASSPQGFQETQYF
TRBV4-1 | TRBD2 | CASSKTSGSTDTQYF
TRBV14 | . | CASSQVVGETQYF
TRBV7-9 | TRBD2 | CASSLTSGRAPNEQFF
TRBV7-2 | . | CASSLGGSYGYTF
TRBV6-2/TRBV6-3 | TRBD1 | CASSLTGTGLNQPQHF
TRBV7-2 | TRBD2 | CASSPGLAFNEQFF
TRBV9 | TRBD2 | CASSVGLAGGPDEQFF
TRBV4-3 | TRBD1 | CASSQDNRGPTEAFF
TRBV30 | TRBD2 | CAWTSSGRATNEQFF
TRBV6-2/TRBV6-3 | . | CASSSRYRTTNEKLFF
TRBV19 | TRBD2 | CASSIAPLAGGTDTQYF
TRBV5-4 | TRBD2 | CASSSGLAGVGDTQYF
TRBV18 | . | CASSPPSGRRDTQYF
TRBV2 | TRBD2 | CASSEEGLQTDTQYF
TRBV14 | . | CASSQDIHEQFF
TRBV6-1 | TRBD1 | CASSEWGQGISPLHF
TRBV5-4 | TRBD1 | CASSSGGRGTEAFF
TRBV6-1 | TRBD2 | CASSELSSGRSEQFF
TRBV5-4 | . | CASSFGQLNTEAFF
TRBV3-1/TRBV3-2 | . | CASSQRQGADTQYF
TRBV19 | . | CASNPRTYRLDTEAFF
TRBV2 | . | CASSEGPTGDLDGYTF